These 11 T cell receptor beta chains originate from one sample sequenced in a study of T cells after somatic rescue of genetic block. This table comes from immunoSEQ multiplex PCR, and its TCRdb copy is limited to in-frame clones, with some not included. This sample has about 72,000 clones; roughly 88% occur once, and the top ten carry less than 3.5%. Sequenced: peripheral blood mononuclear cells (PBMCs). Receptors originate from a young man.

The rearrangement joins TRBV16 to TRBJ2-4, with 10 bases matching TRBD1. Trimming cost V 2 bases and J 6 bases; bases outside gene matches: 4. The CDR3 extends over 15 amino acids. Germline V lookup: CDR1 KGHSY, CDR2 FQNENV. The CDR3 sequence is CASSQPDRGPNIQYF. The CDR3 DNA sequence: TGTGCCAGCAGCCAACCCGACAGGGGGCCAAACATTCAGTACTTC.

The V and J genes are TRBV2 and TRBJ1-1; 7 bases are shared with TRBD1. CDR1 SNHLY and CDR2 FYNNEI come from the germline V gene. This CDR3 region has 13 residues. The trim removed 7 bases at V and 3 bases at J, leaving 5 bases unmatched. The CDR3 nucleotides read TGTGCCAGCACCCAGGGGGAGGACACTGAAGCTTTCTTT. Its translation is CASTQGEDTEAFF.

This clone occurred once. V and J are TRBV12-2 and TRBJ2-3; the table's D call, TRBD2, was not checked against the DNA. TRBV12-2 constitutes a pseudogene. The CDR3 consists of 18 residues. CDR3 loop: CASRSPGTSDPGGDTQYF. The CDR3 DNA sequence: TGTGCAAGTCGCTCCCCCGGGACTAGCGACCCCGGAGGAGATACGCAGTATTTT.

CDR3 bases: TGTGCCAGCAGCATAAGGGCGGGAGGAGGGCATGAGCAGTTCTTC. Amino acids: CASSIRAGGGHEQFF. The rearrangement joins TRBV6-5 to TRBJ2-1; TRBD2 matches at 8 bases. CDR3 length: 15 amino acids. V lost 6 bases, J lost 8 bases, and 12 bases stayed unmatched. CDR1 and CDR2 from the germline V gene are MNHEY and SVGAGI.

The chain has TRBV5-8 and TRBJ2-1; D call uncertain. This CDR3 has 15 residues. V was cut by 0 bases and J by 2 bases, with 9 bases left in between. The germline V gene has CDR1 SGHTS and CDR2 YDEGEE. This CDR3 reads CASSLGVGPYNEQFF. CDR3 nucleotides: TGTGCCAGCAGCTTGGGGGTAGGCCCCTACAATGAGCAGTTCTTC.

The chain uses TRBV29-1 and TRBJ1-2; D is ambiguous. This CDR3 is built from 14 residues. CDR1 is SQVTM, CDR2 ANQGSEA, per germline. Deletions cut 3 bases from V and 4 bases from J, with 15 bases between. CDR3 amino acids: CSVERSMGSYGYTF. The CDR3 DNA reads as TGCAGCGTTGAGCGATCGATGGGGTCCTATGGCTACACCTTC.

The rearrangement uses TRBV5-1 and TRBJ1-5; 7 nucleotides match TRBD1. CDR3 size: 14 residues. The trim removed 5 bases at V and 2 bases at J, leaving 4 bases unmatched. Germline V gene lookup returns CDR1 SGHRS and CDR2 YFSETQ. CDR3 DNA: TGCGCCAGCAGTTCCACAGGGGGCAATCAGCCCCAGCATTTT. Encoded protein: CASSSTGGNQPQHF.

Concerning this clone itself: The sample carries other DNA sequences with the same CDR3. Here the CDR3 DNA reads TGTGCCAGCAGCTTGAAGGGTCGCGTCACCGGGGAGCTGTTTTTT. Translated, it gives CASSLKGRVTGELFF. The chain joins TRBV13 to TRBJ2-2; D uncertain. The CDR3 is 15 amino acids. Germline V CDR1 and CDR2: PRHDT, FYEKMQ (reference sequence). The V gene lost 3 bases and the J gene lost 4 bases, with 12 bases spanning the gap.

V is TRBV2 and J is TRBJ2-5; 10 bases agree with TRBD2. In germline, CDR1 is SNHLY, CDR2 FYNNEI. This CDR3 comprises 14 residues. After removal of 8 bases from V and 1 base from J, the junction contained 4 bases not matched to a gene. This CDR3 reads CASGAGGIQETQYF. The CDR3 DNA reads as TGTGCCAGCGGAGCGGGGGGGATCCAAGAGACCCAGTACTTC.

This chain uses TRBV5-8 with TRBJ2-1, with 8 bases aligning to TRBD2. Germline CDR1 is SGHTS and CDR2 is YDEGEE. J was trimmed by 9 bases and V by 0 bases; bases with no gene match: 14. CDR3 length: 17 residues. CDR3: CASSLARSSGPTAEQFF. For the CDR3, the DNA is TGTGCCAGCAGCTTGGCCAGGTCTAGCGGGCCCACCGCTGAGCAGTTCTTC.

In its sample, this clone was seen once. The chain links TRBV14 to TRBJ2-5; D is tentatively TRBD1 or TRBD2 (7 bases each). Looked up from germline, CDR1 is SGHDN and CDR2 is FVKESK. The CDR3 extends over 15 amino acids. Trimming left V 4 bases short and J 4 bases short, with 16 bases between. This CDR3 reads CASSRRGGILETQYF. The DNA for the CDR3 is TGTGCCAGCAGCCGCAGGGGGGGCATCTTAGAGACCCAGTACTTC.